The clone carrying this T cell receptor beta chain turned up a few times. The source of the sample is a study of blood T cell repertoires in COVID-19. CDR1 is SGHVS and CDR2 is FQNEAQ in the germline V gene. Germline trimming cut 4 bases from V and 7 bases from J; bases unmatched to any gene: 12. This CDR3 is 16 amino acids long. Original processing notes: Reference gene primers were amplified, and this amplification served to estimate nucleated cell counts. Libraries were prepared by immunoSEQ multiplex PCR; TCRdb keeps only in-frame clonotypes and omits some of them. The DNA gave D and trimming, while V, J and clone size come from that table. The sample contains around 130,000 clones, roughly 79% of which appear only once.

Sequencing input: peripheral blood. This sequence was found in a human donor in a cohort sampled during active COVID-19. The rearrangement joins TRBV7-8 to TRBJ2-1; 8 bases match TRBD2. The CDR3 DNA is TGTGCCAGCAGCTCGTTTTCGGGGGGGGCCCAAAATGAGCAGTTCTTC. Amino acid sequence: CASSSFSGGAQNEQFF. The full variable domain, in which reference TRBV7-8 and TRBJ2-1 provide the parts outside the CDR3, is GAGVSQSPRYKVAKRGQDVALRCDPISGHVSLFWYQQALGQGPEFLTYFQNEAQLDKSGLPSDRFFAERPEGSVSTLKIQRTQQEDSAVYLCASSSFSGGAQNEQFFGPGTRLTVL.